This T cell receptor (delta chain) comes out of a study of gamma-delta chains in newborns, infants, children. Study information: Microbial exposure reportedly drives polyclonal innate γδ T cell expansion after birth.

TCRdb reprocessed the reads using CATT. Counted here are 5,500 to 7,500 delta-chain clones, over 2% occurring once; the ten biggest clones make up roughly 9.8%. This clone was counted between two and nine times. The TCRdb protein comes from a much larger clone and disagrees with this DNA's translation at residue 9, likely due to a read error; the protein given here is derived from the DNA. Looked up from germline, CDR1 is GEAIGNYY and CDR2 is EKD. Trimming removed 2 bases from V and 0 bases from J; junction bases left unmatched: 5. This CDR3 region has 18 residues. The chain carries TRDV2 and TRDJ3; TRDD3 aligns across 8 bases. Sequencing input: blood. The origin of this receptor is a child who was a newborn, infant or young child, either healthy, febrile or measles-vaccinated (not recorded which). For the CDR3, the DNA is TGTGCCTGTGACATACTGGGGGTAAACTCCTGGGACACCCGACAGATGTTTTTC. It translates to CACDILGVNSWDTRQMFF.